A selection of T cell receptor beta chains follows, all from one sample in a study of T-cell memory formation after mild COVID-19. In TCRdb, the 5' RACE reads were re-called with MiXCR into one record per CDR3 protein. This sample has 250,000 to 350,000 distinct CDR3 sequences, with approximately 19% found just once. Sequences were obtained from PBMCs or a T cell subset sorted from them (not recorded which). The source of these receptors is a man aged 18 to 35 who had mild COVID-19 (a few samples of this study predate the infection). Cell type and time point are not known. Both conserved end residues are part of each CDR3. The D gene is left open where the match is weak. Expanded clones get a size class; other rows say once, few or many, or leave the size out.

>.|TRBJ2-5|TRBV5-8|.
TGTGCCAGCAGCCCCAGGGTAGCTCAGTACTTC
CASSPRVAQYF
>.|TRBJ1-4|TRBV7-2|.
TGTGCCAGCAGCTTAGACCTTCGGGGCTTGCGAGAAAAACTGTTTTTT
CASSLDLRGLREKLFF
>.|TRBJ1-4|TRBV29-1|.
TGCAGTTTCCGGGGGGATGAAAAACTGTTTTTT
CSFRGDEKLFF
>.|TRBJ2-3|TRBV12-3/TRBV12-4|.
TGTGCCAGCAGCCGGCGCGGGTCGGAGACTTTTACTAATACGCAGTATTTT
CASSRRGSETFTNTQYF
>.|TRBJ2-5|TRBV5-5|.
TGTGCCAGCAGCTTGGGGGGAGGAGGCAGGGAGACCCAGTACTTC
CASSLGGGGRETQYF
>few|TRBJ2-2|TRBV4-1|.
TGCGCCAGCAGCCAAGATAGAGGGAACACCGGGGAGCTGTTTTTT
CASSQDRGNTGELFF
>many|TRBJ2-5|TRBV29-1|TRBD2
TGCAGCGTTGGCGGGGGACCCGAGACCCAGTACTTC
CSVGGGPETQYF
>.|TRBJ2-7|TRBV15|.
TGTGCCACCAGCATCATACAGGGATCCTACGAGCAGTACTTC
CATSIIQGSYEQYF
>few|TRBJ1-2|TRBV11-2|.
TGTGCCAGCAGCTTAGGCAGGGGCGGTAACTATGGCTACACCTTC
CASSLGRGGNYGYTF
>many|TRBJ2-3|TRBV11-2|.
TGTGCCAGCAGCTGGGATCTAAATACGCAGTATTTT
CASSWDLNTQYF
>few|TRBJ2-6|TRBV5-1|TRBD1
TGCGCCAGCAGTTGGACAGGCCCTGGGGCCAACGTCCTGACTTTC
CASSWTGPGANVLTF
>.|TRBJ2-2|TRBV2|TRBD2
TGTGCCAGCAGGGGCGGCGGGGGACACACCGGGGAGCTGTTTTTT
CASRGGGGHTGELFF
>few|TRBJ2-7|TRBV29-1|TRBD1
TGCAGCTTTACACAGGGGGCCGGCGAGCAGTACTTC
CSFTQGAGEQYF
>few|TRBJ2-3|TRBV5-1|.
TGCGCCAGCAGCTTACCCACGGCGGATACGCAGTATTTT
CASSLPTADTQYF
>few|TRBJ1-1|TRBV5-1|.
TGCGCCAGCAGCTTGGAGAGTGAAGCTTTCTTT
CASSLESEAFF
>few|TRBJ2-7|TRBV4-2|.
TGTGCCAGCAGCCAAGTGTCAGCCTACGAGCAGTACTTC
CASSQVSAYEQYF
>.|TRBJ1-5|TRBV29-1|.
TGCAGCGTTGGATCGAACGATCAGCCCCAGCATTTT
CSVGSNDQPQHF
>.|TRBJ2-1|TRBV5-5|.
TGTGCCAGCAGCTTGTGGTATGATAGGACGGTCGATGAGCAGTTCTTC
CASSLWYDRTVDEQFF
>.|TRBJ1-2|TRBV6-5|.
TGTGCCAGCAGTTATAACAGTAACTATGGCTACACCTTC
CASSYNSNYGYTF
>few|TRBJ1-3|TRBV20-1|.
TGCAGTGCTAGGGTTGGGTCCTCTGGAAACACCATATATTTT
CSARVGSSGNTIYF
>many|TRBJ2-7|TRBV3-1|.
TGTGCCAGCAGCCAGCGAGGCCTTGGAGGTTACGAGCAGTACTTC
CASSQRGLGGYEQYF
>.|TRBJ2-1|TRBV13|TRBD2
TGTGCCAGCAGCACTGAGCGGGGGGTCTGGACCCAGCAGTTCTTC
CASSTERGVWTQQFF
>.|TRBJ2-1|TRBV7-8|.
TGTGCCAGCAGCTACACCAATGGGAATGAGCAGTTCTTC
CASSYTNGNEQFF
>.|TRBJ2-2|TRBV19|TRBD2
TGTGCCAGTAGGAGCGCGGGGGGCACCGGGGAGCTGTTTTTT
CASRSAGGTGELFF
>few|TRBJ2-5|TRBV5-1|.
TGCGCCAGCAGCCCGCCTCGCGGGGCTCAGTACTTC
CASSPPRGAQYF
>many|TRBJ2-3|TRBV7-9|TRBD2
TGTGCCAGCAGCTCTACTAGCGGGGGGGCTCCAGAGGATACGCAGTATTTT
CASSSTSGGAPEDTQYF
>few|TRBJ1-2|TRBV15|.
TGTGCCACCAGCAGAGTGGAAGGGAGTGGCTACACCTTC
CATSRVEGSGYTF
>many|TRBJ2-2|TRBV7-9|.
TGTGCCAGCAGCTACGGGACTCCCGGGGAGCTGTTTTTT
CASSYGTPGELFF
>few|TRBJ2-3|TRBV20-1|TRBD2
TGCAGTGCTCCCGGGGGACTAGCGGGGGCCCTGAATACGCAGTATTTT
CSAPGGLAGALNTQYF
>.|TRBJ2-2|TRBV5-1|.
TGCGCCAGCAGCCTTCTCCCTCAGGGGCCTGAGGTCACCGGGGAGCTGTTTTTT
CASSLLPQGPEVTGELFF
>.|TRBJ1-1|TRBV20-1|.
TGCAGTGCTCTTGGGAACACTGAAGCTTTCTTT
CSALGNTEAFF
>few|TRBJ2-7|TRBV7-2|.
TGTGCCACCGGGGACGGCCCCTACGAGCAGTACTTC
CATGDGPYEQYF
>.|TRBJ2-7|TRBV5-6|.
TGTGCCAGCAGATTGACGGATTCCTACGAGCAGTACTTC
CASRLTDSYEQYF
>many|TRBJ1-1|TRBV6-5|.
TGTGCCAGCAGCAAAGGCACTGAAGCTTTCTTT
CASSKGTEAFF
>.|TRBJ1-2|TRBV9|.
TGTGCCAGCAGCGAAAGCTTCGGGGCTGTTTATGGCTACACCTTC
CASSESFGAVYGYTF
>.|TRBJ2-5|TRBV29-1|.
TGCAGCGTTGTTAGGATCCCGGAGACCCAGTACTTC
CSVVRIPETQYF
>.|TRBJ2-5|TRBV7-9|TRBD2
TGTGCCAGCAGCTCTCAACTAGCGGGGAGGGAGACCCAGTACTTC
CASSSQLAGRETQYF
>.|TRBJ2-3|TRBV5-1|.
TGCGCCAGCAGGTGGACAGTTTGGGCAGATACGCAGTATTTT
CASRWTVWADTQYF
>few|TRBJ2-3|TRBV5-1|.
TGCGCCAGCAGCCCGCGGGGCGGGGCAAGCACAGATACGCAGTATTTT
CASSPRGGASTDTQYF
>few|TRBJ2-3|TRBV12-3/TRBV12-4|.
TGTGCCAGCAGTTTTGGCGGGGCTCCAGATACGCAGTATTTT
CASSFGGAPDTQYF
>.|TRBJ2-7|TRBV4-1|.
TGCGCCAGCAGCCAAGGCTGGGGAACGTACGAGCAGTACTTC
CASSQGWGTYEQYF
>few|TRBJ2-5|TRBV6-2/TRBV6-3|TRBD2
TGTGCCAGCAAGGGGCTAGCGGGGAAGGAGACCCAGTACTTC
CASKGLAGKETQYF
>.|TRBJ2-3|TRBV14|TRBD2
TGTGCCAGCAGCCATCGGACTAGCGGGTTAAGCACAGATACGCAGTATTTT
CASSHRTSGLSTDTQYF
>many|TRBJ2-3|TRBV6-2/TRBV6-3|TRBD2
TGTGCCAGCAGAGCGGGGGTGTCAGATACGCAGTATTTT
CASRAGVSDTQYF
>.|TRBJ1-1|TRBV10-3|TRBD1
TGTGCCATCAGTGGACAGGGCCACGGCACTGAAGCTTTCTTT
CAISGQGHGTEAFF
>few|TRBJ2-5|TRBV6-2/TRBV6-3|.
TGTGCCAGCACCTTAAGGGCGGCGGACCCGAGAGAGACCCAGTACTTC
CASTLRAADPRETQYF
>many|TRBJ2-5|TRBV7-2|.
TGTGCCAGCAGCTTGATGGACGGACAAGAGACCCAGTACTTC
CASSLMDGQETQYF
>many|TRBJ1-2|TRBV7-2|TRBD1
TGTGCCAGCAGCCAAAGGGACAGCGACTATGGCTACACCTTC
CASSQRDSDYGYTF
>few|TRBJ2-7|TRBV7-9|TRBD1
TGTGCCAGCAGCCCTAGGGACAGGGACTACGAGCAGTACTTC
CASSPRDRDYEQYF
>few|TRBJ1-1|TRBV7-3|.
TGTGCCAGCAGCTCAACCGGATGGGGCACTGAAGCTTTCTTT
CASSSTGWGTEAFF